This T cell receptor beta chain was obtained from a study of human T cells and chemical hapten exposure. Trimming cost V 8 bases and J 4 bases, with 12 bases left between them. This CDR3 contains 14 residues. CDR1 and CDR2 (germline): SNHLY, FYNNEI. TCRdb analysed the RACE reads with MiXCR anew, one entry per CDR3 protein. The sample has about 120,000 distinct CDR3 sequences, approximately 15% seen once. Regarding time point: pre-sensitization, week 0. The treatment is: therapeutic diphenylcyclopropenone sensitization with weekly scalp DPC. The source of this sequence is a young woman with alopecia areata. Some clones in this sample may be carry-over from other donors' samples. V gene TRBV2 combines with J gene TRBJ2-6, with D possibly matching TRBD2 (6 bases). The starting material was whole blood, obtained in connection with sensitization to the hapten diphenylcyclopropenone (DPC). This CDR3 is CASPGTLGANVLTF. As DNA, the CDR3 is TGTGCCAGCCCCGGGACTCTGGGGGCCAACGTCCTGACTTTC. The full variable domain, its missing parts supplied by reference TRBV2 and TRBJ2-6, is EPEVTQTPSHQVTQMGQEVILRCVPISNHLYFYWYRQILGQKVEFLVSFYNNEISEKSEIFDDQFSVERPDGSNFTLKIRSTKLEDSAMYFCASPGTLGANVLTFGAGSRLTVL.